Listed below are T cell receptor beta chains from one sample, sequenced in a study of blood T cell repertoires in COVID-19. Method: immunoSEQ multiplex PCR; TCRdb's copy keeps in-frame clones and lacks some. The sample has about 130,000 clones; about 83% are singletons. Sequenced sample: peripheral blood. Receptor source: a man aged 35 to 55 with active or convalescent COVID-19. Each CDR3 is given with its conserved first and last residue. D genes are given only for firm matches. Size values are once, few and many counts, or a class for expanded clones, and some rows have none.

j_call,v_call,clone_size,d_call,cdr3_nt,cdr3_aa
TRBJ1-5,TRBV19,NA,TRBD1,TGTGCCAGTAGTAAAGGACAGGTGTACAATCAGCCCCAGCATTTT,CASSKGQVYNQPQHF
TRBJ2-1,TRBV7-6,NA,TRBD2,TGTGCCAGCAGCCTCGACGGACTAGCGGGGGGGCTGTCCTACAATGAGCAGTTCTTC,CASSLDGLAGGLSYNEQFF
TRBJ2-1,TRBV18,NA,TRBD2,TGTGCCAGCTCACCACTTCCGGGACTAGCGGTTTCCTACAATGAGCAGTTCTTC,CASSPLPGLAVSYNEQFF
TRBJ1-4,TRBV6-5,NA,TRBD1,TGTGCCAGCAAAAAGGGACAGGGTAATGAAAAACTGTTTTTT,CASKKGQGNEKLFF
TRBJ2-7,TRBV6-5,NA,NA,TGTGCCAGCACTAAAAGGGGGGGAAGCGAGCAGTACTTC,CASTKRGGSEQYF
TRBJ1-2,TRBV29-1,NA,NA,TGCAGCGTTGCGGGGAGGGAAAACTATGGCTACACCTTC,CSVAGRENYGYTF
TRBJ1-2,TRBV2,NA,NA,TGTGCCAGCATCTCCGGGGTGGGAGGCTACACCTTC,CASISGVGGYTF
TRBJ2-6,TRBV19,NA,TRBD1,TGTGCCAGTAGTACTGGGACAGCTGCTGGGGCCAACGTCCTGACTTTC,CASSTGTAAGANVLTF
TRBJ1-6,TRBV11-1,once,NA,TGTGCCAGCAGCGGACAGCTATATAATTCACCCCTCCACTTT,CASSGQLYNSPLHF
TRBJ1-5,TRBV28,NA,NA,TGTGCCAGCAGGAGGAACAATCAGCCCCAGCATTTT,CASRRNNQPQHF
TRBJ1-2,TRBV10-3,once,TRBD1,TGTGCCATCAGTCGACAGGGGGCTCTGGACTATGGCTACACCTTC,CAISRQGALDYGYTF
TRBJ2-7,TRBV7-9,NA,NA,TGTGCCAGCAGCTTGTGGGGGAGGTCCTACGAGCAGTACTTC,CASSLWGRSYEQYF
TRBJ2-7,TRBV10-3,NA,NA,TGTGCCATCAGTTCGACACGGGAAGTGGAGCAGTACTTC,CAISSTREVEQYF
TRBJ1-2,TRBV19,NA,NA,TGTGCCAGTAGTATAGATGGACCCGGAGGTGGCTACACCTTC,CASSIDGPGGGYTF
TRBJ2-5,TRBV5-4,NA,TRBD2,TGTGCCAGCAGCTTAGGAGGACTAGCGGGGGGACTCCAAGAGACCCAGTACTTC,CASSLGGLAGGLQETQYF
TRBJ2-7,TRBV7-2,NA,NA,TGTGCCAGCAGCTCTCCGGGGGGCGGGTACGAGCAGTACTTC,CASSSPGGGYEQYF
TRBJ2-3,TRBV5-1,NA,TRBD1,TGCGCCAGCAGACAGGGGAGCACAGATACGCAGTATTTT,CASRQGSTDTQYF
TRBJ1-6,TRBV6-5,few,NA,TGTGCCAGCACGAGCCCCCTCTCTAATTCACCCCTCCACTTT,CASTSPLSNSPLHF
TRBJ2-2,TRBV9,many,TRBD1,TGTGCCAGCAACCACAGGGGTACCGGGGAGCTGTTTTTT,CASNHRGTGELFF
TRBJ1-6,TRBV7-2,NA,NA,TGTGCCAGCAGACAACAGGGAATTGTGTCACCCCTCCACTTT,CASRQQGIVSPLHF
TRBJ1-3,TRBV5-4,NA,NA,TGTGCCAGCAGCTTGTCGGGGGGCGCCTCTGGAAACACCATATATTTT,CASSLSGGASGNTIYF
TRBJ2-7,TRBV5-1,NA,TRBD1,TGCGCCAGCAGCGTGGGACAGGGGGCCCTCTACGAGCAGTACTTC,CASSVGQGALYEQYF